This T cell receptor (beta chain) was sequenced during a study of blood T cell repertoires in COVID-19. Study context: From the United States, Italy and Spain came samples of acute and convalescent COVID-19. PBMCs, B-cell-depleted T cells, or T cells were the source of the cDNA or gDNA that made up the material.

Germline-derived CDR1 and CDR2 are LGHNA and YSLEER. There are 14 residues in the CDR3. V lost 1 base, J lost 4 bases, and 2 bases stayed unmatched. In the study's own analysis: Amplification of reference gene primers provided the estimated nucleated cell counts. Libraries were prepared by immunoSEQ multiplex PCR; TCRdb keeps only in-frame clonotypes and omits some of them. The D gene and trimming were derived from the DNA, and the V and J assignments and clone size from that table. Here the sample spans 150,000 to 200,000 clones, roughly 80% being singletons. This receptor was identified in a man aged 60-69 years with active or convalescent COVID-19. What was sequenced was peripheral blood. The chain is built from TRBV4-3 and TRBJ2-7; 9 bases line up with TRBD2. CDR3 in amino acids: CASSQVAGAYEQYF. The DNA for the CDR3 is TGCGCCAGCAGCCAAGTAGCGGGAGCGTACGAGCAGTACTTC.